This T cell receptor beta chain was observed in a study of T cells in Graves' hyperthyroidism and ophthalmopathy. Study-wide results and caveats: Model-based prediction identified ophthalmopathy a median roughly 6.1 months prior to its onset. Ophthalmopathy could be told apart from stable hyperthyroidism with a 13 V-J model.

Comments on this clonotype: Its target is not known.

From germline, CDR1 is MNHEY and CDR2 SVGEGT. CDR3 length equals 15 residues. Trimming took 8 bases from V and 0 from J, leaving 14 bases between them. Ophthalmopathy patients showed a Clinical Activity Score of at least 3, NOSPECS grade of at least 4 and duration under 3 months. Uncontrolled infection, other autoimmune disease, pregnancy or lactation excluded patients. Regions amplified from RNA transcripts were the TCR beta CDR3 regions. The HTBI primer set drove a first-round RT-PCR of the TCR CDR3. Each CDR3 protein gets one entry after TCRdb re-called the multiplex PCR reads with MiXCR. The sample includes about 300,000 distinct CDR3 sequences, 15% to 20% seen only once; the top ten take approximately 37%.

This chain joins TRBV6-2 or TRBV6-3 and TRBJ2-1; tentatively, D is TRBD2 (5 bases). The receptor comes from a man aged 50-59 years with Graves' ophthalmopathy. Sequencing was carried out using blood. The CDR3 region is CASGASLSSYNEQFF. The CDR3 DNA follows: TGTGCCAGCGGCGCTAGCCTTAGCTCCTACAATGAGCAGTTCTTC.